This passage covers 30 T cell receptor beta chains from one sample sequenced in a study of human CD8 memory T cell subsets. Researchers made TCR beta libraries via UMI-labeled 5' RACE. From its re-call of the 5' RACE reads, TCRdb lists each CDR3 protein once, without DNA. The sample table sets out 10,000 to 12,000 distinct CDR3 sequences. The sample taken for sequencing was CD8+ T cells from PBMCs. Receptors were obtained from a human donor in good health.

This chain connects TRBV10-3 to TRBJ1-1; the D call from TCRdb, TRBD1, cannot be confirmed without DNA. The CDR3 contains 13 residues. CDR1 is ENHRY and CDR2 is SYGVKD in the germline V gene. The chain's CDR3 is CAARGGSNTEAFF.

The CDR3 loop is CATTGLPDYNEQFF. The V gene is TRBV24-1, the J gene TRBJ2-1; without DNA, the TCRdb call of TRBD2 cannot be checked. This CDR3 comprises 14 residues. CDR1 KGHDR and CDR2 SFDVKD come from the germline V gene.

The chain combines TRBV7-2 with TRBJ2-7; TCRdb designates TRBD2, a call that cannot be tested without DNA. CDR3 length equals 15 residues. Germline-derived CDR1 and CDR2 are SGHTA and FQGNSA. CDR3 protein: CASSLALAGGYEQYF.

The gene calls are TRBV6-5 and TRBJ2-7; TCRdb indicates TRBD2, and absent DNA this call remains unverified. The germline gives CDR1 MNHEY, CDR2 SVGAGI. The CDR3 sequence is 13 residues long. This chain's CDR3 is CASAAGVGYEQYF.

V usage is TRBV12-3 or TRBV12-4 and J usage is TRBJ1-5; TCRdb reports TRBD1, a call that lacks DNA to check it against. The CDR3 loop spans 14 amino acids. CDR3 amino acids: CASSLRDRYQPQHF.

J is TRBJ2-1 and V is TRBV29-1; absent DNA, TCRdb's TRBD2 call cannot be checked. The CDR3 is made up of 18 amino acids. The germline CDR1 and CDR2 sequences are SQVTM and ANQGSEA. CDR3 in amino acids: CSVAGGVDSPASYNEQFF.

The rearrangement links TRBV5-5 to TRBJ2-5. CDR3 length: 12 residues. Per the germline V gene, CDR1 is SGHKS and CDR2 is YYEKEE (reference sequence). CDR3 sequence: CASSPDQETQYF.

This chain connects TRBV11-2 to TRBJ2-7. The CDR3 runs to 13 residues. Germline V gene data show CDR1 as SGHAT and CDR2 as FQNNGV. The CDR3 is CASSLEWQDEQYF.

This clonotype counts as medium-sized (0.01 to 0.1%) by frequency. The V call is TRBV11-2, the J call TRBJ2-2. The CDR3 covers 16 residues. CDR1 and CDR2 (germline): SGHAT, FQNNGV. This CDR3 reads CASSYGRFANTGELFF.

By frequency, this clonotype registers medium-sized (0.01 to 0.1%). The gene calls are TRBV15 and TRBJ1-1; TCRdb designates TRBD1, a call that cannot be tested without DNA. CDR1 and CDR2 from the germline V gene are LNHNV and YYDKDF (reference sequence). The CDR3 is made up of 15 amino acids. This chain's CDR3 is CATSRDRGRDAEAFF.

This chain uses TRBV28 with TRBJ2-1; TCRdb's D call, TRBD1, is unchecked because there is no DNA. Germline CDR1 MDHEN, CDR2 SYDVKM. The CDR3 length is 16 residues. The CDR3 reads CASSYPGRPTYNEQFF.

CDR3 amino acids: CATSDPGAGELFF. The chain employs TRBV24-1 and TRBJ2-2; the TRBD1 assignment by TCRdb is unverifiable without DNA. Germline V gene lookup returns CDR1 KGHDR and CDR2 SFDVKD. CDR3 size: 13 residues.

The chain couples TRBV12-3 or TRBV12-4 to TRBJ2-7. The CDR3 has 14 amino acids. The CDR3 is CASSPQGSSYEQYF.

The chain employs TRBV7-9 and TRBJ2-5; the D gene TCRdb calls, TRBD2, cannot be checked with no DNA. The CDR3 runs 17 residues. Looked up from germline, CDR1 is SEHNR and CDR2 is FQNEAQ (reference sequence). The CDR3 region is CASSSEDGTSGWETQYF.

The rearrangement joins TRBV7-6 to TRBJ2-1. Germline CDR1 SGHVS, CDR2 FNYEAQ. The CDR3 has 12 residues. The CDR3 sequence: CASSLMNNEQFF.

The CDR3 sequence is CATSPRANYEQYF. J is TRBJ2-7 and V is TRBV15; TCRdb indicates TRBD1, and absent DNA this call remains unverified. Germline CDR1 and CDR2: LNHNV and YYDKDF (reference sequence). This CDR3 is 13 amino acids long.

J is TRBJ1-6 and V is TRBV10-1; the TRBD1 assignment by TCRdb is unverifiable without DNA. The CDR3 has 13 amino acids. The germline gives CDR1 WNHNN, CDR2 SYGVQD (reference sequence). CDR3 in amino acids: CASSEGGYSPLHF.

The CDR3 sequence is CASSFIRGRQPQHF. The chain uses TRBV28 and TRBJ1-5; TCRdb names TRBD1, which stays unverified in the absence of DNA. CDR3 length equals 14 residues. The germline V gene has CDR1 MDHEN and CDR2 SYDVKM.

The V gene is TRBV20-1, the J gene TRBJ1-5; TCRdb's D call, TRBD1, is unchecked because there is no DNA. The CDR3 has 15 amino acids. The germline V gene has CDR1 DFQATT and CDR2 SNEGSKA (reference sequence). The CDR3 sequence: CSARAGTGRYQPQHF.

The chain employs TRBV5-6 and TRBJ1-5. Per germline, CDR1 SGHDT and CDR2 YYEEEE. The CDR3 runs to 14 residues. The chain's CDR3 is CASSTGSGNQPQHF.

The V gene is TRBV11-3, the J gene TRBJ2-4. This CDR3 has 13 residues. Germline CDR1 is SGHNT and CDR2 is YENEEA. This CDR3 is CASSLSQKNIQYF.

V is TRBV7-8 and J is TRBJ2-7; TCRdb proposes TRBD1, but this gene call is untestable without DNA. From germline, CDR1 is SGHVS and CDR2 FQNEAQ. CDR3 length: 14 amino acids. The CDR3 is CASSLGTGLYEQYF.

This chain joins TRBV6-2 or TRBV6-3 and TRBJ2-3; TCRdb designates TRBD2, a call that cannot be tested without DNA. The CDR3 runs to 14 residues. Germline V gene data show CDR1 as MNHEY and CDR2 as SVGEGT. The CDR3 is CASSYSLGRDTQYF.

The chain carries TRBV24-1 and TRBJ2-2; the TCRdb D gene call, TRBD1, has no DNA to confirm it. The V gene's germline CDR1 is KGHDR and CDR2 SFDVKD. CDR3 length: 16 amino acids. The CDR3 loop reads CATSDLGQGVQGELFF.

The chain is built from TRBV7-9 and TRBJ1-6; TCRdb names TRBD1, which stays unverified in the absence of DNA. Per germline, CDR1 SEHNR and CDR2 FQNEAQ (reference sequence). This CDR3 comprises 17 residues. CDR3 amino acids: CASSARGETGWNSPLHF. Full variable domain (missing parts from reference TRBV7-9 and TRBJ1-6): DTGVSQNPRHKITKRGQNVTFRCDPISEHNRLYWYRQTLGQGPEFLTYFQNEAQLEKSRLLSDRFSAERPKGSFSTLEIQRTEQGDSAMYLCASSARGETGWNSPLHFGNGTRLTVT.

This clonotype shows up as medium-sized by frequency. The chain recombines TRBV29-1 with TRBJ2-5; the D gene TCRdb calls, TRBD1, cannot be checked with no DNA. The length of the CDR3 is 15 residues. Per the germline V gene, CDR1 is SQVTM and CDR2 is ANQGSEA. Here the CDR3 reads CSVEDTGQVGETQYF.

This clonotype counts as large by frequency. This chain joins TRBV6-1 and TRBJ1-2. The CDR3 is made up of 11 amino acids. From germline, CDR1 is MNHNS and CDR2 SASEGT. The CDR3 loop reads CASSEYGGYTF.

This sequence joins TRBV3-1 and TRBJ2-3. The CDR3 is made up of 16 amino acids. In germline, CDR1 is LGHDT, CDR2 YNNKEL (reference sequence). CDR3: CASSLARRFGTDTQYF.

The CDR3 region is CASSYKSGNNEQFF. The V gene is TRBV6-5, the J gene TRBJ2-1. CDR1 is MNHEY and CDR2 is SVGAGI in the germline V gene. The CDR3 contains 14 residues.

V and J are TRBV25-1 and TRBJ2-7. The CDR3 covers 13 residues. Germline V gene lookup returns CDR1 MGHDK and CDR2 SYGVNS. CDR3: CASSEFKFDEQYF.